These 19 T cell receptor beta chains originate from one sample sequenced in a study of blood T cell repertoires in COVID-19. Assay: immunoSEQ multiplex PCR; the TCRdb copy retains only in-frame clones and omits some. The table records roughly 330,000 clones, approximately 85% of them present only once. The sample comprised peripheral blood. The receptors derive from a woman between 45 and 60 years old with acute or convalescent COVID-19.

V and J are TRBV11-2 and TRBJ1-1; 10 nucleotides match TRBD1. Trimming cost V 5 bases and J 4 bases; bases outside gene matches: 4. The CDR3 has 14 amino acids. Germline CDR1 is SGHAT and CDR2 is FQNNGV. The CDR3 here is CASSPTGGFTEAFF. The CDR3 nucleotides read TGTGCCAGCAGCCCGACAGGGGGCTTCACTGAAGCTTTCTTT.

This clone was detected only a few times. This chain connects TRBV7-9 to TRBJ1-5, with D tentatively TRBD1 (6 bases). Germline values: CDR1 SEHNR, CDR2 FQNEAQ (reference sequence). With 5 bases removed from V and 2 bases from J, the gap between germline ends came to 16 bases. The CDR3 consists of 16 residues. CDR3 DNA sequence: TGTGCCAGCAGCGCAGGTGGGGCAGGGGGCAATCAGCCCCAGCATTTT. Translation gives CASSAGGAGGNQPQHF.

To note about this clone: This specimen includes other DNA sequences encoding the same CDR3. The CDR3 protein is CASSPLAAQETQYF. CDR3 coding DNA: TGTGCCAGCTCACCCTTAGCGGCCCAAGAGACCCAGTACTTC. The chain joins TRBV18 to TRBJ2-5, with D possibly TRBD2 on 6 matching bases. Germline assignment: CDR1 KGHSH and CDR2 LQKENI. CDR3 length: 14 residues. Trimming removed 3 bases at V and 1 base at J, with 9 bases between.

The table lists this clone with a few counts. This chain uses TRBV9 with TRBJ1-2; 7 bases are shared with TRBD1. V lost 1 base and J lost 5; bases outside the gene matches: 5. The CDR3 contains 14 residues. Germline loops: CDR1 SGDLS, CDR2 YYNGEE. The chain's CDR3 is CASSVQTGVYGYTF. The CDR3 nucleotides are TGTGCCAGCAGCGTACAAACAGGGGTTTATGGCTACACCTTC. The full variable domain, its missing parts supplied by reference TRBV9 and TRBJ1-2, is DSGVTQTPKHLITATGQRVTLRCSPRSGDLSVYWYQQSLDQGLQFLIQYYNGEERAKGNILERFSAQQFPDLHSELNLSSLELGDSALYFCASSVQTGVYGYTFGSGTRLTVV.

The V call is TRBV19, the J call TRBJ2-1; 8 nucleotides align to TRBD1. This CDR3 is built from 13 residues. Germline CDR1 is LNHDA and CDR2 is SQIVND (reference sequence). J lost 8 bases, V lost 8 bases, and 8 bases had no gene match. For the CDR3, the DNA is TGTGCCAGTGAAAGGACAGGGCGGGATGAGCAGTTCTTC. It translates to CASERTGRDEQFF.

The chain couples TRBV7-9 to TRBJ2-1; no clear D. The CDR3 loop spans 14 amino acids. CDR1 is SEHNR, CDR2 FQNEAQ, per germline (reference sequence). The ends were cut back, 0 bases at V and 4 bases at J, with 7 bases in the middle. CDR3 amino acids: CASSLAELYNEQFF. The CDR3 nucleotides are TGTGCCAGCAGCTTAGCGGAGCTTTACAATGAGCAGTTCTTC. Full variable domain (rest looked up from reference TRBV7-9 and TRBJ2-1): DTGVSQNPRHKITKRGQNVTFRCDPISEHNRLYWYRQTLGQGPEFLTYFQNEAQLEKSRLLSDRFSAERPKGSFSTLEIQRTEQGDSAMYLCASSLAELYNEQFFGPGTRLTVL.

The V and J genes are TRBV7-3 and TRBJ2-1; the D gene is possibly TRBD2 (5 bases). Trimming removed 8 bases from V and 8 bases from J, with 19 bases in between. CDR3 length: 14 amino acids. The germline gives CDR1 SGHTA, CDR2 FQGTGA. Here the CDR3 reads CASADWVRAHEQFF. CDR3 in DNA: TGTGCCAGCGCAGATTGGGTGAGGGCCCATGAGCAGTTCTTC.

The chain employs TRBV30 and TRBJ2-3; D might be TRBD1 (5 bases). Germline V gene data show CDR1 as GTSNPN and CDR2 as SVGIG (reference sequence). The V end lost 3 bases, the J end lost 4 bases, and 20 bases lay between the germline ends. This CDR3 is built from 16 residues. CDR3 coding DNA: TGTGCCTGGAGGTTCCTTCCAGGGATTAGGGCAGATACGCAGTATTTT. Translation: CAWRFLPGIRADTQYF. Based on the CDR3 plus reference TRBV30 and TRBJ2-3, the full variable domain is SQTIHQWPATLVQPVGSPLSLECTVEGTSNPNLYWYRQAAGRGLQLLFYSVGIGQISSEVPQNLSASRPQDRQFILSSKKLLLSDSGFYLCAWRFLPGIRADTQYFGPGTRLTVL.

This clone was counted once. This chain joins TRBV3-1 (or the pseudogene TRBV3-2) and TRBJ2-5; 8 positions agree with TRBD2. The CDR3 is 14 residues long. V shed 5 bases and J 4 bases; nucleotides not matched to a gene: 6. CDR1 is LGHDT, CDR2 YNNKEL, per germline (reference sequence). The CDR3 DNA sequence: TGTGCCAGCAGCGGAGCGGGAGTTGCAGAGACCCAGTACTTC. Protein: CASSGAGVAETQYF.

Here the CDR3 reads CASSFKIPGQGGSPLHF. Written as DNA, the CDR3 is TGCGCCAGCAGCTTTAAAATACCGGGACAGGGAGGATCACCCCTCCACTTT. This chain uses TRBV5-1 with TRBJ1-6, with 9 bases identical to TRBD1. Germline V gives CDR1 SGHRS, CDR2 YFSETQ. With V trimmed by 2 bases and J by 10 bases, 13 bases remained unmatched. The CDR3 loop spans 17 amino acids.

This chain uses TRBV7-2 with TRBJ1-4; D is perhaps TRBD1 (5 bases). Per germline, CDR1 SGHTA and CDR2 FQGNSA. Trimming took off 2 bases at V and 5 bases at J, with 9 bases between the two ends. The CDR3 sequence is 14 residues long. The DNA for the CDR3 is TGTGCCAGCAGCTTATCCAGGGCAAATGAAAAACTGTTTTTT. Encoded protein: CASSLSRANEKLFF. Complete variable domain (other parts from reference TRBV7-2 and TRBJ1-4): GAGVSQSPSNKVTEKGKDVELRCDPISGHTALYWYRQSLGQGLEFLIYFQGNSAPDKSGLPSDRFSAERTGGSVSTLTIQRTQQEDSAVYLCASSLSRANEKLFFGSGTQLSVL.

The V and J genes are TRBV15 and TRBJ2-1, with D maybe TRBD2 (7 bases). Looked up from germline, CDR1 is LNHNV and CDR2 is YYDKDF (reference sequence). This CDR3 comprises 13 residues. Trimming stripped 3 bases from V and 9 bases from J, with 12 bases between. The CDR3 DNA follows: TGTGCCACCAGCAGGGGGGGGGCCGCTGAGCAGTTCTTC. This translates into CATSRGGAAEQFF. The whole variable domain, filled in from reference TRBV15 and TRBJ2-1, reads DAMVIQNPRYQVTQFGKPVTLSCSQTLNHNVMYWYQQKSSQAPKLLFHYYDKDFNNEADTPDNFQSRRPNTSFCFLDIRSPGLGDTAMYLCATSRGGAAEQFFGPGTRLTVL.

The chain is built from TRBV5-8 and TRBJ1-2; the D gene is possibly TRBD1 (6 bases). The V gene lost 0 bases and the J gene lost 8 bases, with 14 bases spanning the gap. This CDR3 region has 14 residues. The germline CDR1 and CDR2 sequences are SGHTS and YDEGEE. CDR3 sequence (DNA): TGTGCCAGCAGCTTGGGAAACAGGGCAGGCGGCTACACCTTC. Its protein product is CASSLGNRAGGYTF. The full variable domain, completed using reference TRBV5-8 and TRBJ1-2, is EAGVTQSPTHLIKTRGQQATLRCSPISGHTSVYWYQQALGLGLQFLLWYDEGEERNRGNFPPRFSGRQFPNYSSELNVNALELEDSALYLCASSLGNRAGGYTFGSGTRLTVV.

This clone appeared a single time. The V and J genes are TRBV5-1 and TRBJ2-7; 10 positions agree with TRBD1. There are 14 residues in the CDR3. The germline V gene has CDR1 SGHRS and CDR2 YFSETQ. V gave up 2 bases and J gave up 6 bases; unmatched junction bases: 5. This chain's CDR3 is CASSFSGQGFEQYF. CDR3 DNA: TGCGCCAGCAGCTTTTCGGGACAGGGGTTCGAGCAGTACTTC.

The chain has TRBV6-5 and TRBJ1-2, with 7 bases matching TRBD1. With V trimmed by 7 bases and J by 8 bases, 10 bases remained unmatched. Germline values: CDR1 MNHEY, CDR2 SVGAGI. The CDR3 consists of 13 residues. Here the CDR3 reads CASNKDRVGGYTF. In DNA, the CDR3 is TGTGCCAGCAATAAAGACAGGGTAGGAGGCTACACCTTC.

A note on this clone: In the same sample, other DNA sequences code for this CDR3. CDR3 amino acids: CASSEGLAGVYEQYF. CDR3 bases: TGTGCCAGCAGCGAGGGACTAGCGGGAGTCTACGAGCAGTACTTC. The chain joins TRBV2 to TRBJ2-7, with TRBD2 identical over 14 bases. The CDR3 totals 15 residues. V was pared by 6 bases and J by 3 bases, with 4 bases of the junction left unmatched. CDR1 and CDR2 (germline): SNHLY, FYNNEI.

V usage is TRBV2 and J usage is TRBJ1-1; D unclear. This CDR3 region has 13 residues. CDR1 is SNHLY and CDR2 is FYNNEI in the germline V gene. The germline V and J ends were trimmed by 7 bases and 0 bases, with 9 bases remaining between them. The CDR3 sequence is CASTGDLNTEAFF. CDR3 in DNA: TGTGCCAGCACGGGAGATCTGAACACTGAAGCTTTCTTT. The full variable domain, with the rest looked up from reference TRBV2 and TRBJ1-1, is EPEVTQTPSHQVTQMGQEVILRCVPISNHLYFYWYRQILGQKVEFLVSFYNNEISEKSEIFDDQFSVERPDGSNFTLKIRSTKLEDSAMYFCASTGDLNTEAFFGQGTRLTVV.

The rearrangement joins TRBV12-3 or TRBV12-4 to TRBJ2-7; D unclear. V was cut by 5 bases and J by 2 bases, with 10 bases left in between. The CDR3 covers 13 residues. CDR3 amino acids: CASSERTPYEQYF. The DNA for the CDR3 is TGTGCCAGCAGTGAGCGCACCCCCTACGAGCAGTACTTC.

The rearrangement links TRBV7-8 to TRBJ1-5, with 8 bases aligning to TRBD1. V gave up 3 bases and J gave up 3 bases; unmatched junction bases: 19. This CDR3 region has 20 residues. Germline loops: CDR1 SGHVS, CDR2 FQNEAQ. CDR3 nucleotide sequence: TGTGCCAGCAGCTTGGGTCTCGTGGGCAACAGGGGGTTGTACAATCAGCCCCAGCATTTT. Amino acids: CASSLGLVGNRGLYNQPQHF.